This section outlines one T cell receptor beta chain sequence together with its context. Looked up from germline, CDR1 is SGDLS and CDR2 is YYNGEE. This CDR3 is 15 amino acids long. V lost 0 bases, J lost 2 bases, and 6 bases lay in between. This entry belongs to a study of identical twins. TCRdb reprocessed the 5' RACE reads via MiXCR and lists one record per CDR3 protein. The sample lists over 600,000 distinct CDR3 sequences, 21% occurring once. This sample also belongs to another study, concerning T cells expressing NK-cell markers. That paper adds: Dominant NKG2C+ clonotypes were found to form roughly 1.0-7.5% of CD8+ T cells in over five donors. One observes that, in a handful of donors, these clonotypes were also the leading ones within the CD3+CD56-NKG2C+ fraction. What remained unclear was the HCMV specificity of expanded NKG2C+ T cell clones.

Sequences were obtained from PBMCs. This receptor was taken from a woman younger than 35 in good health. The chain links TRBV9 to TRBJ2-6; D gene unclear. CDR3 in amino acids: CASSVEQPGANVLTF. The CDR3 DNA reads TGTGCCAGCAGCGTAGAGCAGCCTGGGGCCAACGTCCTGACTTTC.